This T cell receptor (beta chain) came from a study of technical replicates of blood from several donors. Assay used: immunoSEQ multiplex PCR; TCRdb lists only in-frame clones, some missing. The table records fewer than 90,000 clones, around 94% of them present only once. Looked up from germline, CDR1 is MDHEN and CDR2 is SYDVKM. After removal of 5 bases from V and 0 bases from J, the junction contained 10 bases not matched to a gene. The CDR3 is 20 residues long. Sequencing was carried out using T cells isolated from PBMCs. The chain couples TRBV28 to TRBJ2-6; 13 bases are a match to TRBD2. This sequence originates from a human donor in good health. CDR3 amino acids: CASSRTSGRAGLSGANVLTF. CDR3 DNA: TGTGCCAGCAGTCGGACTAGCGGGAGAGCTGGGCTCTCTGGGGCCAACGTCCTGACTTTC. Based on the CDR3 plus reference TRBV28 and TRBJ2-6, the full variable domain is DVKVTQSSRYLVKRTGEKVFLECVQDMDHENMFWYRQDPGLGLRLIYFSYDVKMKEKGDIPEGYSVSREKKERFSLILESASTNQTSMYLCASSRTSGRAGLSGANVLTFGAGSRLTVL.